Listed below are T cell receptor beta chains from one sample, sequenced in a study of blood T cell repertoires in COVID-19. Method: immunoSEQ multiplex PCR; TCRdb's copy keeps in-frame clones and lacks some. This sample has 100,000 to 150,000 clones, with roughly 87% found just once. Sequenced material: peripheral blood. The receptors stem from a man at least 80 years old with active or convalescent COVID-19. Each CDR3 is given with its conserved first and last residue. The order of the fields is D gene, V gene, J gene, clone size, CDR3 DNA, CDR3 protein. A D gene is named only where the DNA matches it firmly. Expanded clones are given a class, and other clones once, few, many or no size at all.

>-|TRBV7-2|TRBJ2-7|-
TGTGCCAGCAGCTTCAAAGGGGGGGTTGGCTACGAGCAGTACTTC
CASSFKGGVGYEQYF
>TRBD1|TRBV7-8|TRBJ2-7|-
TGTGCCAGCAGCTTAGCCGGGACAGGGGAATACGAGCAGTACTTC
CASSLAGTGEYEQYF
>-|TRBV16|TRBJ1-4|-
TGTGCCAGCAGCCTATCGGGAGGTGAGGAAAAACTGTTTTTT
CASSLSGGEEKLFF
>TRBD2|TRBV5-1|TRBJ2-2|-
TGCGCCAGCAGCCCGGGACTAGCGGGGGGGCTCAGTGACACCGGGGAGCTGTTTTTT
CASSPGLAGGLSDTGELFF
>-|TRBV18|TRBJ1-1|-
TGTGCCAGCTCACCCCCCTTAGGCGGCTGGACTGAAGCTTTCTTT
CASSPPLGGWTEAFF
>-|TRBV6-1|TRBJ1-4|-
TGTGCCAGCAGTGAAGCTAGTCGACATAATGAAAAACTGTTTTTT
CASSEASRHNEKLFF
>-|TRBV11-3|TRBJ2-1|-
TGTGCCAGCAGCTTCCGGGATAGCTCCTACAATGAGCAGTTCTTC
CASSFRDSSYNEQFF
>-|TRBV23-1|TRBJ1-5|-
TGCGCCAGTCCTCAACCTGTGGTCAGTCGAAGGTCCCGGGGAGGCAATCAGCCCCAGCATTTT
CASPQPVVSRRSRGGNQPQHF
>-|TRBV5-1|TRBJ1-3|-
TGCGCCAGCAGCCGTACAGGGTCTGGAAACACCATATATTTT
CASSRTGSGNTIYF
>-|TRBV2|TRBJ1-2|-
TGTGCCAGGGGCCTCAGCACCTTC
CARGLSTF
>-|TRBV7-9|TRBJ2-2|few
TGTGCCAGCGACAGGCCGAACACCGGGGAGCTGTTTTTT
CASDRPNTGELFF
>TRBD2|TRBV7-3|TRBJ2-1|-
TGTGCCAGCAGCCTCAGCGGGGGGGGCACCTACAATGAGCAGTTCTTC
CASSLSGGGTYNEQFF
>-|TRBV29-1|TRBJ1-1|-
TGCAGCGTGTCACTCTCAAGGAACACTGAAGCTTTCTTT
CSVSLSRNTEAFF
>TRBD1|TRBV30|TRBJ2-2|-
TGTGCCCGTGGGGGGACAGGGAATACCGGGGAGCTGTTTTTT
CARGGTGNTGELFF
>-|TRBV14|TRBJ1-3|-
TGTGCCAGCAGCCCTGGAGGGGTCGTCGACACCATATATTTT
CASSPGGVVDTIYF
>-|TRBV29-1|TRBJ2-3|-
TGCAGCGTAAATGAAGACAGGCTCACAGATACGCAGTATTTT
CSVNEDRLTDTQYF
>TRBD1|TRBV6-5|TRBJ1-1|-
TGTGCCAGCAGCTTACAGGGGAGGACTGAAGCTTTCTTT
CASSLQGRTEAFF
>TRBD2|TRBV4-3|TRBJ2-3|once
TGCGCCAGCAGCCCTTTAGCGGGAGGCCTGCAGTATTTT
CASSPLAGGLQYF
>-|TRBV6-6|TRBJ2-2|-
TGTGCCAGCAGCAGGCGGGGAACCGGGGAGCTGTTTTTT
CASSRRGTGELFF
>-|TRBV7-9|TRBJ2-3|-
TGTGCCAGCAGAAGAGGAGGGGGCCCGGATACGCAGTATTTT
CASRRGGGPDTQYF
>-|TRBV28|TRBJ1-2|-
TGTGCCAGCAGCCAGGGGTTCGGTAACTATGGCTACACCTTC
CASSQGFGNYGYTF
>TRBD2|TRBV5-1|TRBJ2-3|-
TGCGCCAGCAGCTCGTACGTGAGCGGGAGAAGCACAGATACGCAGTATTTT
CASSSYVSGRSTDTQYF
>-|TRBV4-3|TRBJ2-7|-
TGCGCCAGCAGCCACCGAATGGGGCCCTACGAGCAGTACTTC
CASSHRMGPYEQYF
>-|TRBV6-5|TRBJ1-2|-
TGTGCCAGCAGTTACTCGAGGGACGGGGGCTATGGCTACACCTTC
CASSYSRDGGYGYTF
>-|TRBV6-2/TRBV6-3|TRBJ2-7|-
TGTGCCAGCAGTTACTTAGCACTCAGCTCCTACGAGCAGTACTTC
CASSYLALSSYEQYF
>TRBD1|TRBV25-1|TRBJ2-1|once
TGTGCCAGCAGTGGCTACGGACAGGGCCGGAGCTCCTACAATGAGCAGTTCTTC
CASSGYGQGRSSYNEQFF
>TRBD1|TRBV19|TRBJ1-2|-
TGTGCCAGTAGTATAGGCAGACAGGGTGGTGGCTACACCTTC
CASSIGRQGGGYTF
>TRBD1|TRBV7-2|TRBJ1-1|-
TGTGCCAGCAGCTTAGCCGGGACAGACACTGAAGCTTTCTTT
CASSLAGTDTEAFF
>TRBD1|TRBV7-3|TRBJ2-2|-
TGTGCCAGCAGCTTCTCCGCTGTACAGGGGGATTCCGGGGAGCTGTTTTTT
CASSFSAVQGDSGELFF
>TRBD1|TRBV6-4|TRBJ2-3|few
TGTGCCAGCAGTGAGGGACAGGGGGCCTCGGATACGCAGTATTTT
CASSEGQGASDTQYF
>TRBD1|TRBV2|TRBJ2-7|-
TGTGCCAGCAGTCACCCCTCCCAAACCCGTCGGACAGGAGATTACGAGCAGTACTTC
CASSHPSQTRRTGDYEQYF
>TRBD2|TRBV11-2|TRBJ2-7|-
TGTGCCAGCAGCTTAATTTTCGGGCCGGGAGGCGAGCAGTACTTC
CASSLIFGPGGEQYF
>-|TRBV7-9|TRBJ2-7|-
TGTGCCAGCAGCTTCGGACTAACTAACTACGAGCAGTACTTC
CASSFGLTNYEQYF
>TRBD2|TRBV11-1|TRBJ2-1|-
TGTGCCAGCAGCTTGAGCGGGAGGACCTACAATGAGCAGTTCTTC
CASSLSGRTYNEQFF
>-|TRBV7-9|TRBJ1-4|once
TGTGCCAGCAGCTTAAGACAGGCCAATAATGAAAAACTGTTTTTT
CASSLRQANNEKLFF
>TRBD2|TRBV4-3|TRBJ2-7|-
TGCGCCAGCAGCCAAGACCGACTAGCTTACGAGCAGTACTTC
CASSQDRLAYEQYF
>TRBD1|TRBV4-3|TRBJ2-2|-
TGCGCCAGCAGAAGGGGGCAGGTCACCGGGGAGCTGTTTTTT
CASRRGQVTGELFF
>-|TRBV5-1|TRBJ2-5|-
TGCGCCAGCAGCTTGGAAGTTCGCGGAGAGACCCAGTACTTC
CASSLEVRGETQYF
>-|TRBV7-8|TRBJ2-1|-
TGTGCCAGCAGCTTAGGGCCCCTGACAGGGAGGTTAAATGAGCAGTTCTTC
CASSLGPLTGRLNEQFF
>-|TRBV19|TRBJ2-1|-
TGTGCCAGTAGTATCAGGGGCACGGTGGTAAATGAGCAGTTCTTC
CASSIRGTVVNEQFF
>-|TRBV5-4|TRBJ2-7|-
TGTGCCAGCAGCCTCCGGTCAGGGGTCTACGAGCAGTACTTC
CASSLRSGVYEQYF
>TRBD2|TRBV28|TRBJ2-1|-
TGTGCCAGCAGTTCCCCTTGGACTAGCGGGATATCCCAATCTTACAATGAGCAGTTCTTC
CASSSPWTSGISQSYNEQFF
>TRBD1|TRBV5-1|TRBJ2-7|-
TGCGCCAGCAGCACCGAGGGACAGGGTAACTACGAGCAGTACTTC
CASSTEGQGNYEQYF
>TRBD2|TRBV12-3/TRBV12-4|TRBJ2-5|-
TGTGCCAGCAGTTTCGGGGGGGAAGAGACCCAGTACTTC
CASSFGGEETQYF
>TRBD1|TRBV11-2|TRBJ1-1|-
TGTGCCAGCAGCTTAGCCGGACAGGGGAGGGGAGCTTTCTTT
CASSLAGQGRGAFF
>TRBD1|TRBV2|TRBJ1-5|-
TGTGCCAGCAGTGATGGACAGGTCAATCAGCCCCAGCATTTT
CASSDGQVNQPQHF
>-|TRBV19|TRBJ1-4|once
TGTGCCAGTAGTTTGGGTGCAGGAAATGAAAAACTGTTTTTT
CASSLGAGNEKLFF
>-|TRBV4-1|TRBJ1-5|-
TGCGCCAGCAGCCAAGTTCTTAGCAATCAGCCCCAGCATTTT
CASSQVLSNQPQHF
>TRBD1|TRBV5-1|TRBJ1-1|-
TGCGCCAGCAGCTCGAAACCGGGACAGACTTGGGACACTGAAGCTTTCTTT
CASSSKPGQTWDTEAFF
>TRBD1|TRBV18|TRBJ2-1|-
TGTGCCAGCTCAGAGAGACAGGGGGCTGGGAATGAGCAGTTCTTC
CASSERQGAGNEQFF
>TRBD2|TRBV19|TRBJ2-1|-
TGTGCCAGTATCAACCCCTCCGGGACTAGCGCCTGGGAGGGTCAGGAATTTTGGTATCCTGAGCAGTTCTTC
CASINPSGTSAWEGQEFWYPEQFF
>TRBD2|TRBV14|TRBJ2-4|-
TGTGCCAGCAGCCAAGAACGGCTAGCGGGAGCTCGAAACATTCAGTACTTC
CASSQERLAGARNIQYF
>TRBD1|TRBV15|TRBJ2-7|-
TGTGCCACCAGCAGCGGGGACAGGGGCTACGAGCAGTACTTC
CATSSGDRGYEQYF
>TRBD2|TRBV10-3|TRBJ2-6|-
TGTGCCATCGGGACTAGCGGGAGCCACTCTGGGGCCAACGTCCTGACTTTC
CAIGTSGSHSGANVLTF
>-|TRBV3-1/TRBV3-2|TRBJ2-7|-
TGTGCCAGCAGCCAAGATAGACGGACCCCCGGGGCCTACGAGCAGTACTTC
CASSQDRRTPGAYEQYF